Below, 5 T cell receptor beta chains from the same sample are listed, as sequenced in a study of T cell changes during pregnancy in multiple sclerosis. The protocol was immunoSEQ multiplex PCR, while the TCRdb copy is restricted to in-frame clones and leaves out a portion. The sample shows about 40,000 clones, 85% to 95% of them seen only once. The sample here was CD8+ T cells from peripheral blood mononuclear cells, taken in the third trimester of pregnancy. These TCRs come from a female donor with multiple sclerosis, enrolled in a pregnancy study.

This clone was seen a handful of times. The chain combines TRBV7-9 with TRBJ1-6; D remains ambiguous. The CDR3 has 12 residues. Germline CDR1 and CDR2: SEHNR and FQNEAQ (reference sequence). V lost 11 bases and J 13 bases, leaving 18 bases between the germline ends. The CDR3 DNA reads TGTGCCCCCACTCCGTGGGAGTCGCCCCTCCACTTT. Translating it yields CAPTPWESPLHF.

The V gene is TRBV4-1, the J gene TRBJ2-3, with D possibly matching TRBD1 (6 bases). Germline V gene lookup returns CDR1 MGHRA and CDR2 YSYEKL. The CDR3 spans 15 residues. V lost 7 bases and J lost 4, with 18 bases in between. The CDR3 reads CASTHNREVADTQYF. The CDR3 DNA sequence: TGCGCCAGCACACACAACAGGGAAGTGGCAGATACGCAGTATTTT.

V and J are TRBV7-9 and TRBJ2-5, with TRBD2 as a possible D gene (5 bases). Germline V gene sequence: CDR1 SEHNR, CDR2 FQNEAQ (reference sequence). There are 16 residues in the CDR3. V was trimmed by 1 base and J by 0 bases, leaving 12 bases between them. This chain's CDR3 is CASSLVSGEYQETQYF. The CDR3 DNA reads as TGTGCCAGCAGCTTAGTCAGCGGCGAGTACCAAGAGACCCAGTACTTC. The full variable domain, rest sourced from reference TRBV7-9 and TRBJ2-5, is DTGVSQNPRHKITKRGQNVTFRCDPISEHNRLYWYRQTLGQGPEFLTYFQNEAQLEKSRLLSDRFSAERPKGSFSTLEIQRTEQGDSAMYLCASSLVSGEYQETQYFGPGTRLLVL.

Relative to its sample, this clone is medium-sized. The J gene is TRBJ1-1, the V gene TRBV10-1; D perhaps matches TRBD1 (5 bases). The ends were cut back, 2 bases at V and 3 bases at J, with 7 bases in the middle. Germline-derived CDR1 and CDR2 are WNHNN and SYGVQD (reference sequence). This CDR3 is built from 13 residues. CDR3 DNA: TGCGCCAGCAGTGAGGGGGACTACACTGAAGCTTTCTTT. Residues: CASSEGDYTEAFF.

This chain joins TRBV6-6 and TRBJ2-7, with unresolved D. V lost 6 bases to trimming and J lost 2 bases, with 17 bases between them. CDR3 length equals 15 residues. The germline V gene encodes CDR1 MNHNY and CDR2 SVGAGI (reference sequence). CDR3 DNA: TGTGCCAGCAGGGCCGACTGGAGCGAGCCCTACGAGCAGTACTTC. This gives the protein CASRADWSEPYEQYF.